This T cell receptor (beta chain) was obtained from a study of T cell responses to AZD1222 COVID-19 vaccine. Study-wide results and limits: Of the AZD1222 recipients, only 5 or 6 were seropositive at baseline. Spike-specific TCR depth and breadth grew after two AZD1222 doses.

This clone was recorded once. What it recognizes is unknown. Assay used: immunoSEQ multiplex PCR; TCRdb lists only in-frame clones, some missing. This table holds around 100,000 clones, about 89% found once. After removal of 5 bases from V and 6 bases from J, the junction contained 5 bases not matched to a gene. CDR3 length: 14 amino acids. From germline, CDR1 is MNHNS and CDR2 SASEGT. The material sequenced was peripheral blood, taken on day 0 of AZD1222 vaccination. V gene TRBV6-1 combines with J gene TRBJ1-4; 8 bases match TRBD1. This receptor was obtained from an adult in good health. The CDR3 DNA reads TGTGCCAGCAGTTATCAGGGACAGGATGAAAAACTGTTTTTT. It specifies CASSYQGQDEKLFF.